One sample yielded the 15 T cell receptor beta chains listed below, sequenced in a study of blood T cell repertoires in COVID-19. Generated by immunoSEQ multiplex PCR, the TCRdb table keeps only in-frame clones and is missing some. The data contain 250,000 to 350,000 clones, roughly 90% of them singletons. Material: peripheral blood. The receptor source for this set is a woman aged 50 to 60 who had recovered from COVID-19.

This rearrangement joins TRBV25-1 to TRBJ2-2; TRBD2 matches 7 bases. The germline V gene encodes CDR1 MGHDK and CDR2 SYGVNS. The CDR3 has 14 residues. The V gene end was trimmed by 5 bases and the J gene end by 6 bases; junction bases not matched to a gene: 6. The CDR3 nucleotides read TGTGCCAGCAGTTGGTTAGCGGGCCCCGGGGAGCTGTTTTTT. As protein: CASSWLAGPGELFF.

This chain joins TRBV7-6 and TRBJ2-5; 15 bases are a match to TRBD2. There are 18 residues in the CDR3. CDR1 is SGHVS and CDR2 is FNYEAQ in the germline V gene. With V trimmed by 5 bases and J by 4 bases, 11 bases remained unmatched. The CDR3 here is CASSATGTSGRSRETQYF. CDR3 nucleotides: TGTGCCAGCAGCGCCACCGGGACTAGCGGGAGGTCGCGAGAGACCCAGTACTTC.

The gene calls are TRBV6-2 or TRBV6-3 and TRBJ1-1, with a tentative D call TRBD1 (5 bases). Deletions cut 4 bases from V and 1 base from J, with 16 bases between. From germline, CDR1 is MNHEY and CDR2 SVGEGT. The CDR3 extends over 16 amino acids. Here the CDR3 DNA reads TGTGCCAGCAGTTTCTCACAGGTAGGGCGGAACACTGAAGCTTTCTTT. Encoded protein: CASSFSQVGRNTEAFF.

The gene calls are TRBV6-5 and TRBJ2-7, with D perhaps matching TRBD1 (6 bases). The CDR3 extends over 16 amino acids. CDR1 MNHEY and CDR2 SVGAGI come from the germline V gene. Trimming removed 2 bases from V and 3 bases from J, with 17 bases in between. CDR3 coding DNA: TGTGCCAGCAGTTACGAGGCGGACAGTGCTGACTACGAGCAGTACTTC. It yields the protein CASSYEADSADYEQYF.

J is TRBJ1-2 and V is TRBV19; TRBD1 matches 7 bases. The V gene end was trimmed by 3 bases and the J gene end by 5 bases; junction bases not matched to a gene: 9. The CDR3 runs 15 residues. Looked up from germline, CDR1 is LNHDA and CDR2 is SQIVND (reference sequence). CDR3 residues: CASSIGPGRGYGYTF. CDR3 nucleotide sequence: TGTGCCAGTAGTATTGGGCCGGGCAGGGGGTATGGCTACACCTTC.

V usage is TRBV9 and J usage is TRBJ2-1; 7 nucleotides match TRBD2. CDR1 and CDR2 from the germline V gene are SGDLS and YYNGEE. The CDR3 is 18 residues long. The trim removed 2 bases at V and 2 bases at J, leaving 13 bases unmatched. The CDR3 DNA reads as TGTGCCAGCAGCGTGGTGGGTAGCGGGTCGACGACCTACAATGAGCAGTTCTTC. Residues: CASSVVGSGSTTYNEQFF. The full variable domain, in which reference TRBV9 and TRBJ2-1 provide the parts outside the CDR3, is DSGVTQTPKHLITATGQRVTLRCSPRSGDLSVYWYQQSLDQGLQFLIQYYNGEERAKGNILERFSAQQFPDLHSELNLSSLELGDSALYFCASSVVGSGSTTYNEQFFGPGTRLTVL.

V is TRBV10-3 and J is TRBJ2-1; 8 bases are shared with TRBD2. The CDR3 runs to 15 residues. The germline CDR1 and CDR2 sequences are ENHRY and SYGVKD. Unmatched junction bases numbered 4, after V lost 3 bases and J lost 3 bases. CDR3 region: CAISESAGVYNEQFF. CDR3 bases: TGTGCCATCAGTGAATCAGCGGGAGTCTACAATGAGCAGTTCTTC.

Here the CDR3 reads CASSYSTSGGANEQFF. CDR3 DNA sequence: TGTGCCAGCAGTTACTCAACTAGCGGGGGGGCCAATGAGCAGTTCTTC. V is TRBV6-5 and J is TRBJ2-1; TRBD2 matches 13 bases. The J segment lost 6 bases and the V segment lost 0 bases, leaving 2 bases of the junction unmatched. Germline assignment: CDR1 MNHEY and CDR2 SVGAGI. The CDR3 is 16 residues long.

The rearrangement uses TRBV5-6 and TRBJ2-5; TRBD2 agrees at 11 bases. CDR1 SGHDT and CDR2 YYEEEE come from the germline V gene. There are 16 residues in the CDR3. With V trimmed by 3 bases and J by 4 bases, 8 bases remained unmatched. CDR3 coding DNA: TGTGCCAGCAGCTCCATAGCGGGGGGGCCTGTAGAGACCCAGTACTTC. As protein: CASSSIAGGPVETQYF.

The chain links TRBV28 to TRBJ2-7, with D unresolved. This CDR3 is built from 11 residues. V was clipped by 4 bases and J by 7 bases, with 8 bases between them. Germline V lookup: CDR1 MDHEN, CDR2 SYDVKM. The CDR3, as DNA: TGTGCCAGCAGTTCGGTGAGGGAGCAGTACTTC. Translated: CASSSVREQYF.

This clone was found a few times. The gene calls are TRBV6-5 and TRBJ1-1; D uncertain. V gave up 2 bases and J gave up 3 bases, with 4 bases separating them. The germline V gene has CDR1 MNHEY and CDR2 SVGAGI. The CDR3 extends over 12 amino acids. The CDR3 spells CASSYRDTEAFF. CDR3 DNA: TGTGCCAGCAGTTACCGGGACACTGAAGCTTTCTTT.

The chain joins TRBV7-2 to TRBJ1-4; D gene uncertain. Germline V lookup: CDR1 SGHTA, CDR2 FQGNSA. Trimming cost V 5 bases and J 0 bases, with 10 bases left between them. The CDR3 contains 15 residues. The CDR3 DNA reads TGTGCCAGCAGCCAACGGGGTTCAACTAATGAAAAACTGTTTTTT. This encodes CASSQRGSTNEKLFF.

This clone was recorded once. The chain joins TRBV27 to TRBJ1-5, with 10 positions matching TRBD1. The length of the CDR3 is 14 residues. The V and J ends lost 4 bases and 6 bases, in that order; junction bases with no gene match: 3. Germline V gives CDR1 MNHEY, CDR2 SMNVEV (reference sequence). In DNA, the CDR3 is TGTGCCAGCAGTTGGACAGGGGGAAGTCAGCCCCAGCATTTT. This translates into CASSWTGGSQPQHF.

CDR3 sequence reads: CASSPERTGNQPQHF. CDR3 coding DNA: TGTGCCAGCTCACCAGAGAGGACAGGAAATCAGCCCCAGCATTTT. This chain connects TRBV18 to TRBJ1-5; TRBD1 matches at 7 bases. The V segment lost 2 bases and the J segment 4 bases; nucleotides outside the gene matches: 5. The CDR3 spans 15 residues. Germline CDR1 reads KGHSH; CDR2 reads LQKENI.

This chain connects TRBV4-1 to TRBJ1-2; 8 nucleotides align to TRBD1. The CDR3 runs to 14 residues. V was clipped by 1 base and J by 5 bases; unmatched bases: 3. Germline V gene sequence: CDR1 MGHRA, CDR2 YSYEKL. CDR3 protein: CASSQATGGYGYTF. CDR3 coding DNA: TGCGCCAGCAGCCAAGCCACAGGGGGGTATGGCTACACCTTC.